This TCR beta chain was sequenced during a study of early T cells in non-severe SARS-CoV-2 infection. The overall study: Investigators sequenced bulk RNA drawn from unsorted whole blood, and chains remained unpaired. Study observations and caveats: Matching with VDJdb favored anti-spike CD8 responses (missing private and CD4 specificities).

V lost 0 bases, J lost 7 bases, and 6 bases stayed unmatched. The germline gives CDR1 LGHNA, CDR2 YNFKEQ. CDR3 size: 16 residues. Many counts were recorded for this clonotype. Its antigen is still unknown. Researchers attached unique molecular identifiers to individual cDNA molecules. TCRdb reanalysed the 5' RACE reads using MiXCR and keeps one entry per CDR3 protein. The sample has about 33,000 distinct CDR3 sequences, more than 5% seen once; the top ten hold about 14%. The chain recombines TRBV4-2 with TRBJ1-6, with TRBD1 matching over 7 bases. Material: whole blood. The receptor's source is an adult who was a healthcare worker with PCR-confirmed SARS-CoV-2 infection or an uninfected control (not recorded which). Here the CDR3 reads CASSQEIGTVNSPLHF. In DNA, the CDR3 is TGTGCCAGCAGCCAAGAGATTGGGACAGTGAATTCACCCCTCCACTTT.